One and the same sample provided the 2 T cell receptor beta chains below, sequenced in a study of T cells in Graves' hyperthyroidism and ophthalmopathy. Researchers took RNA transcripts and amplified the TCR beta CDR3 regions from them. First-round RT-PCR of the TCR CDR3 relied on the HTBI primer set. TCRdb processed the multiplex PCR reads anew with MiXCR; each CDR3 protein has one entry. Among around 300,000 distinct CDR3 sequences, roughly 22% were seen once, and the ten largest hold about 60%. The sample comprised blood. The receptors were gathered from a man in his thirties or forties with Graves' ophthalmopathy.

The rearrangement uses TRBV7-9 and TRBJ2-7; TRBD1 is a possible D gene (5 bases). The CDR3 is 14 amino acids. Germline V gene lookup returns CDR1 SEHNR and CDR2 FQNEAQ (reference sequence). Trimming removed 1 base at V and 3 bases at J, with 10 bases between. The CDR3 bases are TGTGCCAGCAGCTTAGTCTCCAGGGTCTACGAGCAGTACTTC. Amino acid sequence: CASSLVSRVYEQYF.

In nucleotides, the CDR3 is TGTGCCAGCAGCTTACCGACAGGGTTCGAAGAGACCCAGTACTTC. It codes for CASSLPTGFEETQYF. The rearrangement links TRBV7-9 to TRBJ2-5, with 7 nucleotides matching TRBD1. There are 15 residues in the CDR3. Per the germline V gene, CDR1 is SEHNR and CDR2 is FQNEAQ (reference sequence). Unmatched junction bases numbered 6, after V lost 2 bases and J lost 3 bases.